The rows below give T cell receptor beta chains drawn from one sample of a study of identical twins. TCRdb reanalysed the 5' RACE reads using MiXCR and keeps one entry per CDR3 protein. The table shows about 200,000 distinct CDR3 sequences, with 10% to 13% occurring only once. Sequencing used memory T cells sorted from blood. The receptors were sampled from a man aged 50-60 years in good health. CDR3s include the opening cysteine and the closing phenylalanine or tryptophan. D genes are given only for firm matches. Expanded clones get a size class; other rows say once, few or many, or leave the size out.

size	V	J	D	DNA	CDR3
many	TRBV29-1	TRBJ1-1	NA	TGCAGCTCCTACAGGGAATTGAACACTGAAGCTTTCTTT	CSSYRELNTEAFF
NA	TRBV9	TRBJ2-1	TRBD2	TGTGCCAGCAGCGGGGCGGGAGGAGGAGAGCAGTTCTTC	CASSGAGGGEQFF
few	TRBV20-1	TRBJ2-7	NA	TGCAGTGCTAGGCTGGGTAACTACTACGAGCAGTACTTC	CSARLGNYYEQYF
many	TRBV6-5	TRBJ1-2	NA	TGTGCCAGCAGTTACAGACTGACCGACTTAAACTATGGCTACACCTTC	CASSYRLTDLNYGYTF
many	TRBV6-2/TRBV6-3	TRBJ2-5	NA	TGTGCCAGCAGGAGCCCCCCGGGACTGGGGCAAGAGACCCAGTACTTC	CASRSPPGLGQETQYF
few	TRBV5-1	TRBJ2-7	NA	TGCGCCAGCAGGAGGTCCGATCGCAACGAGCAGTACTTC	CASRRSDRNEQYF
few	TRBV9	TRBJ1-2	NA	TGTGCCAGCAGCGATCCCGGGAGGGATGGCTACACCTTC	CASSDPGRDGYTF
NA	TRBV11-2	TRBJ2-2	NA	NA	CASSPPGLAGRTPGSCFF
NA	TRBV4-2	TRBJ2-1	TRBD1	TGTGCCAGCAGCCAAGATCTGGTCGGGACAGGGGTACCGTTCTTC	CASSQDLVGTGVPFF
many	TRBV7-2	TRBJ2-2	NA	TGTGCCAGCAGCTTAGCCCTAGCCGCCGGGGAGCTGTTTTTT	CASSLALAAGELFF
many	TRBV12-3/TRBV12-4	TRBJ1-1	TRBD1	TGTGCCAGCAGCCTGACAGGGACCACTGAAGCTTTCTTT	CASSLTGTTEAFF
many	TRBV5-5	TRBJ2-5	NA	TGTGCCAGCAGCCCCCGGTGGAAAGGGGAGACCCAGTACTTC	CASSPRWKGETQYF
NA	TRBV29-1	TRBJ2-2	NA	TGCAGCGTTGAAGGGCAGATGAACACCGGGGAGCTGTTTTTT	CSVEGQMNTGELFF
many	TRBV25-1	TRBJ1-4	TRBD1	TGTGCCAGCAGCCGGACAGGGGGGACTAATGAAAAACTGTTTTTT	CASSRTGGTNEKLFF
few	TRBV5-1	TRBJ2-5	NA	TGCGCCAGCAGCAGAAGTCGAGAAGAGACCCAGTACTTC	CASSRSREETQYF
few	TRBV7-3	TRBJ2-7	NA	TGTGCCAGCAGCTTAACTAGCTTACGTCCGTACGAGCAGTACTTC	CASSLTSLRPYEQYF
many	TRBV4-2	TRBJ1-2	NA	TGTGCCAGCAGCCAAGATCAATCGATTTATGGCTACACCTTC	CASSQDQSIYGYTF
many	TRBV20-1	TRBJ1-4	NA	TGCAGTGCTTGGAACCCGATTGGGGAAAAACTGTTTTTT	CSAWNPIGEKLFF
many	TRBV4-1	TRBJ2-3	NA	TGCGCCAGCAGCCGGGGTCCCAGCACAGATACGCAGTATTTT	CASSRGPSTDTQYF
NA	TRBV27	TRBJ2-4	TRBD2	TGTGCCAGCAGTTTATCAAGCGGGGTCAGCAAAAACATTCAGTACTTC	CASSLSSGVSKNIQYF
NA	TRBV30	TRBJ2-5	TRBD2	TGTGCCTGGAGTATCGGACTAGCGGGAGCAAGGGAGACCCAGTACTTC	CAWSIGLAGARETQYF
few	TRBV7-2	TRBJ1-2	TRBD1	TGTGCCAGCAGCGGCCTAGGACAGGGGGACTATGGCTACACCTTC	CASSGLGQGDYGYTF
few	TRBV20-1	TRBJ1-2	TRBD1	TGCAGTGCTAGAGATTCCTTACAGGGGAGCTATGGCTACACCTTC	CSARDSLQGSYGYTF
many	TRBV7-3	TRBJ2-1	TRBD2	TGTGCCAGCAGCCCGGTAGGCGGGAGGGGTGAGCAGTTCTTC	CASSPVGGRGEQFF
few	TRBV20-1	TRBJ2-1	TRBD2	TGCAGTGCTATTCCTAGCGGGGGGCCCTACAATGAGCAGTTCTTC	CSAIPSGGPYNEQFF
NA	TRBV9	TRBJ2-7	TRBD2	TGTGCCAGCAGCGTAGGGCCTAGCGGGAGAGACGAGCAGTACTTC	CASSVGPSGRDEQYF
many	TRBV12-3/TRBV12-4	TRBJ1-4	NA	TGTGCCAGCGGAAGTCGGGCTAATGAAAAACTGTTTTTT	CASGSRANEKLFF
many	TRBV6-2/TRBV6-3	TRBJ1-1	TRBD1	TGTGCCAGCAGTTACGCGGGACAGGGTAAAGCTTTCTTT	CASSYAGQGKAFF
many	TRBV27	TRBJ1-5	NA	TGTGCCAGCAGTCTTCTGGGGGGGAGGGGAAGCAATCAGCCCCAGCATTTT	CASSLLGGRGSNQPQHF
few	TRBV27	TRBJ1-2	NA	TGTGCCAGCTGGACCGCGGATGGCTATGGCTACACCTTC	CASWTADGYGYTF